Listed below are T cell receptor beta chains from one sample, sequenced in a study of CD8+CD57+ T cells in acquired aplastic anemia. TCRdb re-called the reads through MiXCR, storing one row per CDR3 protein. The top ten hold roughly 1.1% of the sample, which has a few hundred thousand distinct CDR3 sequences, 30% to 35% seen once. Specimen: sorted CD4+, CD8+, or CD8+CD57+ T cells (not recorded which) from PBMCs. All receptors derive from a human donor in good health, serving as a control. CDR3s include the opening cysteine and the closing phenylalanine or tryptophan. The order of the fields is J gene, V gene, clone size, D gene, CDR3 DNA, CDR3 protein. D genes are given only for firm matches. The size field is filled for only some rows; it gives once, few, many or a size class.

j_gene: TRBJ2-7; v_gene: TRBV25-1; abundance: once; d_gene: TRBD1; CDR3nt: TGTGCCAGCAGTTCGAGGGACAGGGGGCCTGAAGAGCAGTACTTC; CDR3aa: CASSSRDRGPEEQYF
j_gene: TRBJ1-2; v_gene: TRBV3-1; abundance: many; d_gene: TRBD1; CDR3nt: TGTGCCAGCAGCCAAATAGGGGGCGGCTACACCTTC; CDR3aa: CASSQIGGGYTF
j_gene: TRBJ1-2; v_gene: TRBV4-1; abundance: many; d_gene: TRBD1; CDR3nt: TGCGCCAGCAGGGCGGTCGGTACGGACAGGGTGGCGAATGGCTACACCTTC; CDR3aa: CASRAVGTDRVANGYTF
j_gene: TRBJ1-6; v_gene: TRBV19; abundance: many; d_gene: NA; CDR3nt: TGTGCCAGTAGTAGGATGGAAGGGAACCATTCACCCCTCCACTTT; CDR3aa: CASSRMEGNHSPLHF
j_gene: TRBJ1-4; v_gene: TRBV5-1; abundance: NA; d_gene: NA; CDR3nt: TGCGCCAGCAGCTTGGCCCAAGACAGTCATGAAAAACTGTTTTTT; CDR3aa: CASSLAQDSHEKLFF
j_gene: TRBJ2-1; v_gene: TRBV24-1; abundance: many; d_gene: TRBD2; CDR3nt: TGTGCCACGATGAATAGCGGGAGGTATGAGCAGTTCTTC; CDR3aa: CATMNSGRYEQFF
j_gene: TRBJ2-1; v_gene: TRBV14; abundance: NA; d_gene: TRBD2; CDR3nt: TGTGCCAGCAGCCATGGGACTAGCGGGGGGGCCGGGTACAATGAGCAGTTCTTC; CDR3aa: CASSHGTSGGAGYNEQFF
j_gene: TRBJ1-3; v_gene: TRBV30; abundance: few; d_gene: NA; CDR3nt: TGTGCCTGGAGTGTACTGAGGGTGGGAAGAAACACCATATATTTT; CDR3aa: CAWSVLRVGRNTIYF
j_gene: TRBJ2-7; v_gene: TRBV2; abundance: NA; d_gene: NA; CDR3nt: TGTGCCAGCAGTTTGGGGAGTCTCCTCTACGAGCAGTACTTC; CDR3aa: CASSLGSLLYEQYF
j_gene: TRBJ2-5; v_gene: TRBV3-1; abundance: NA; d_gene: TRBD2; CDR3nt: TGTGCCAGCAGCGGGACTAGCGGCGACTGGTACCAAGAGACCCAGTACTTC; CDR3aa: CASSGTSGDWYQETQYF
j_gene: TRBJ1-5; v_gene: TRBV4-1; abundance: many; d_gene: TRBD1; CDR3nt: TGCGCCAGCAGCCGAGTACAGGGGGCCGATCAGCCCCAGCATTTT; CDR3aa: CASSRVQGADQPQHF
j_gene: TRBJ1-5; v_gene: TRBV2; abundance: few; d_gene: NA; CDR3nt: TGCGCCAGCAGCGCTACTGGGAATGGCAATCAGCCCCAGCATTTT; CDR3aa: CASSATGNGNQPQHF
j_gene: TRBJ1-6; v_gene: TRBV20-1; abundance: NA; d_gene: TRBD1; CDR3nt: TGCAGTGCATCCTACAGGGGAAGCAATTCACCCCTCCACTTT; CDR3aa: CSASYRGSNSPLHF
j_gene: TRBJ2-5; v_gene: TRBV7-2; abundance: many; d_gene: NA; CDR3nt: TGTGCCAGCAGCTTAACAAAGACCCAGTACTTC; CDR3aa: CASSLTKTQYF
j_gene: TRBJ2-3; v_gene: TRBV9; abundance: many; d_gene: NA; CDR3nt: TGTGCCAGCAGCGAGCACAGCACAGATACGCAGTATTTT; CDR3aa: CASSEHSTDTQYF
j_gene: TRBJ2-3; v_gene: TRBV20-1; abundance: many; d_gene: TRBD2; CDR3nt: TGCAGTGCTACCCTAGCGGGGAGCACAGATACGCAGTATTTT; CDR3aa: CSATLAGSTDTQYF
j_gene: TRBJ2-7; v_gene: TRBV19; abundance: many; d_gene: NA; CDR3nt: TGTGCCAGTAGCCTCACAGGGAAAGGGGCCTACGAGCAGTACTTC; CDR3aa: CASSLTGKGAYEQYF
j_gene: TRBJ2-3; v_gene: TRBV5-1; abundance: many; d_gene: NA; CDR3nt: TGCGCCAGCAGGCCCCGCGGAGACACAGATACGCAGTATTTT; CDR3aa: CASRPRGDTDTQYF
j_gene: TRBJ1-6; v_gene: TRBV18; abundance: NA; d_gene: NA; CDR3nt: TGTGCCAGCTCACCACCTCGCGGCGCATTTAGGTATAATTCACCCCTCCACTTT; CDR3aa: CASSPPRGAFRYNSPLHF
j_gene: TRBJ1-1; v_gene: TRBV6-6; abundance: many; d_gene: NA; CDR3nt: TGTGCCAGCAGTGAGGTCACGAACACTGAAGCTTTCTTT; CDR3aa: CASSEVTNTEAFF
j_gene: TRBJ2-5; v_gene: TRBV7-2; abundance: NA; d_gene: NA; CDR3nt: TGTGCCAGCAGCTTAGGGGGGCCGGAGACCCAGTACTTC; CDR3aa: CASSLGGPETQYF
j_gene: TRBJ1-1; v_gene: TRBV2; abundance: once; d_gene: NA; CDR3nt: TGTGCCAGCAGTGTAACAGGGCAGACGTCCGAAGCTTTCTTT; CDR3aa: CASSVTGQTSEAFF
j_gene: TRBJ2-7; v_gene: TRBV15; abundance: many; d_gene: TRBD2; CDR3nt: TGTGCCACCAGCAAACCCACTATTCGGGGGGGAACCTACGAGCAGTACTTC; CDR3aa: CATSKPTIRGGTYEQYF
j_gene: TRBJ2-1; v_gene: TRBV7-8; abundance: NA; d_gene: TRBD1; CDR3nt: TGTGCCAGCAGCAACAAGGACAGGGAGTCTAATGAGCAGTTCTTC; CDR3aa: CASSNKDRESNEQFF
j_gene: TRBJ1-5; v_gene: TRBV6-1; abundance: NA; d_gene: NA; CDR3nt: TGTGCCAGCACTCAGGGGTCCAATCAGCCCCAGCATTTT; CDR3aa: CASTQGSNQPQHF
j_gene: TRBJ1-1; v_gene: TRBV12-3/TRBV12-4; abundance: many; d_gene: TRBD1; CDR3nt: TGTGCCAGCAGCATAACCGGGACAGGGAGGAATAGAAACACTGAAGCTTTCTTT; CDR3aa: CASSITGTGRNRNTEAFF
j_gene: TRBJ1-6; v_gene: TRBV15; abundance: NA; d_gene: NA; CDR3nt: TGTGCCACCAGCAGAGAGCCCTCTACTTATTCACCCCTCCACTTT; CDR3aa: CATSREPSTYSPLHF
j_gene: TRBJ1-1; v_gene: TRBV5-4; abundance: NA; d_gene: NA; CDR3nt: TGTGCCAGCAGCCACGACCTTAACACTGAAGCTTTCTTT; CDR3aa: CASSHDLNTEAFF
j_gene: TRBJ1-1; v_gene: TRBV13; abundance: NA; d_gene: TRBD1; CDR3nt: TGTGCCAGCAGTTCCCGGGAACGAGGGGGCGGACCTGAAGCTTTCTTT; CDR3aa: CASSSRERGGGPEAFF
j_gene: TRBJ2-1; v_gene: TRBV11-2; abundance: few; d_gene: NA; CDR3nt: TGTGCCAGCAGCTCCACTACGGGAAGCCCCTACAATGAGCAGTTCTTC; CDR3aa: CASSSTTGSPYNEQFF
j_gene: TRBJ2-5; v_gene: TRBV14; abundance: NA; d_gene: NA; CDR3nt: TGTGCCAGCAGCCGGGAGGTTCAAGAGACCCAGTACTTC; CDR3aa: CASSREVQETQYF
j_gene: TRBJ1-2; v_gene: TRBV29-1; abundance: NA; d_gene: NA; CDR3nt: TGCAGCGTTGAGGGTCCCTATGGCTACACCTTC; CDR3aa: CSVEGPYGYTF
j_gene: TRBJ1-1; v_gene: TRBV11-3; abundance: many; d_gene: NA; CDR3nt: TGTGCCAGCAGCTTACGCGCGGACACGAGGGGTTTGGGGAACACTGAAGCTTTCTTT; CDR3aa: CASSLRADTRGLGNTEAFF
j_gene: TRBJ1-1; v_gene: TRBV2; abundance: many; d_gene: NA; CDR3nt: TGTGCCAGCGGGGAGGATTCTACTGAAGCTTTCTTT; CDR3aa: CASGEDSTEAFF
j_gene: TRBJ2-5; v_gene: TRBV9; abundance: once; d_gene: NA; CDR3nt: TGTGCCAGCAGCTTAGTGGGTTTTGGAGAGACCCAGTACTTC; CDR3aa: CASSLVGFGETQYF
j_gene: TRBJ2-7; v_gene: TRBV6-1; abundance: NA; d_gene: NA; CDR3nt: TGTGCCAGCAGCCCAACAGGGTACGTTGTCTACGAGCAGTACTTC; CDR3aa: CASSPTGYVVYEQYF
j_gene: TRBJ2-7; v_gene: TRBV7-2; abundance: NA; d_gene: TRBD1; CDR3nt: TGTGCCAGCAGCGGACAGGGGTCCCACGAGCAGTACTTC; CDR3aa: CASSGQGSHEQYF
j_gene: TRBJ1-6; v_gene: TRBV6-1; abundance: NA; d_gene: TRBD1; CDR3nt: TGTGCCAGCAGTGACCAGACAGGGGGAATTCTTTCACCCCTCCACTTT; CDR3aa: CASSDQTGGILSPLHF
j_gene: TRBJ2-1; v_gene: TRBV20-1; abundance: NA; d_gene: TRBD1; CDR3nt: TGCAGTGCCACCCCTGTGGGACAGGGTCCAAGGGAGCAGTTCTTC; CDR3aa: CSATPVGQGPREQFF
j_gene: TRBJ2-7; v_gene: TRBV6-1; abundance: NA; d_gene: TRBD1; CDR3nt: TGTGCCAGCAGTGGGCGCCCCGGGACAGGGACCTCCTACGAGCAGTACTTC; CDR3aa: CASSGRPGTGTSYEQYF
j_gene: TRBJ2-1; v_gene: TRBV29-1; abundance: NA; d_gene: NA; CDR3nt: TGCAGCGCCTCCCAGCGTGGGGGCACCTACAATGAGCAGTTCTTC; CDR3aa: CSASQRGGTYNEQFF
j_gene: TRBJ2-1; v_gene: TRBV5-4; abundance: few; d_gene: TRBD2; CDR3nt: TGTGCCAGCAGCTTGGGTAAAGCGGGGGGTTCTAATGAGCAGTTCTTC; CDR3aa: CASSLGKAGGSNEQFF
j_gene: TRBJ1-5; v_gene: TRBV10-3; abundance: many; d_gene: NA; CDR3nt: TGTGCCATCAGTGAAGGCGTAGGAAGCGGGCAGCCCCAGCATTTT; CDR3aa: CAISEGVGSGQPQHF
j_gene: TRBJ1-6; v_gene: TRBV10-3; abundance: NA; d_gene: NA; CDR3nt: TGTGCCATCAGTTCAAGACAGGAGCCACCCCTCCACTTT; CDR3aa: CAISSRQEPPLHF
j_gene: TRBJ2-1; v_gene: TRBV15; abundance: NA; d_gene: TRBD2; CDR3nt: TGTGCCACCAGCACCGGACTAGCGGACAATGAGCAGTTCTTC; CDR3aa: CATSTGLADNEQFF
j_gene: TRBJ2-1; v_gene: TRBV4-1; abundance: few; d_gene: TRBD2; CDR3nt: TGCGCCAGCAGCCACGGGCGATTATTAGCGGGGGCCCTCAATGAGCAGTTCTTC; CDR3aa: CASSHGRLLAGALNEQFF
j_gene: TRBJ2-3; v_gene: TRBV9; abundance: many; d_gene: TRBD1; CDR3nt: TGTGCCAGCAGCGTAAGGGGGCGCAGGGCAGATACGCAGTATTTT; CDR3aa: CASSVRGRRADTQYF
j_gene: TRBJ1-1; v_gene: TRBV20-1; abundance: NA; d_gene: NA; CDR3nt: TGCAGTGCTAGAGATCGTTCGGGGATCGACACTGAAGCTTTCTTT; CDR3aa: CSARDRSGIDTEAFF
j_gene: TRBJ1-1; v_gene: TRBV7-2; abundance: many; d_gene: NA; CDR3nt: TGTGCCAGCAGCTTATTGGGGACACCGAACACTGAAGCTTTCTTT; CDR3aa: CASSLLGTPNTEAFF
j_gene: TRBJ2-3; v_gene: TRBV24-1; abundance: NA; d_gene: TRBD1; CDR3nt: TGTGCCACCAGTCAGACAGGGACCACAGATACGCAGTATTTT; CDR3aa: CATSQTGTTDTQYF
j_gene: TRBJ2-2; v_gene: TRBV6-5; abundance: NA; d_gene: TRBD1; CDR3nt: TGTGCCAGCAGTTACCACAGGGGAAACACCGGGGAGCTGTTTTTT; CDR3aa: CASSYHRGNTGELFF